Listed below are T cell receptor beta chains from one sample, sequenced in a study of beta chain features in type 1 diabetes. TCRdb keeps only in-frame clones here, not all; method: immunoSEQ multiplex PCR. Altogether more than 85,000 clones are present, roughly 43% being singletons, with the ten largest covering less than 0.08%. The sequenced sample consisted of stem cell memory CD4+ T cells from blood. The receptors derive from a young woman in good health. CDR3s include the opening cysteine and the closing phenylalanine or tryptophan. Each record gives: clone size, J gene, V gene, D gene, CDR3 protein, CDR3 DNA. A D gene is named only where the DNA matches it firmly. The listing skips clone size in some rows; elsewhere it reads once, few, many or a size class.

>.|TRBJ2-3|TRBV5-6|.
CASRLRVFTDTQYF
TGTGCCAGCAGGCTCAGGGTTTTCACAGATACGCAGTATTTT
>.|TRBJ2-1|TRBV9|.
CASSVTEGIYNEQFF
TGTGCCAGCAGCGTAACGGAGGGAATATACAATGAGCAGTTCTTC
>.|TRBJ2-7|TRBV20-1|.
CSARVVDEQYF
TGCAGTGCTAGAGTAGTCGACGAGCAGTACTTC
>once|TRBJ2-7|TRBV18|TRBD2
CASSPLQGGSTYEQYF
TGTGCCAGCTCACCACTTCAGGGAGGGTCTACCTACGAGCAGTACTTC
>.|TRBJ1-2|TRBV19|.
CASSIEEGDYGYTF
TGTGCCAGTAGTATAGAAGAGGGGGACTATGGCTACACCTTC
>few|TRBJ1-1|TRBV29-1|TRBD1
CSVAVTGEDTEAFF
TGCAGCGTTGCCGTGACAGGGGAGGACACTGAAGCTTTCTTT
>.|TRBJ1-4|TRBV19|.
CASKTDSFVFF
TGTGCCAGTAAAACCGACAGTTTTGTGTTTTTT
>.|TRBJ2-7|TRBV6-6|.
CASSGTTYEQYF
TGTGCCAGTTCCGGGACAACCTACGAGCAGTACTTC
>few|TRBJ2-6|TRBV4-1|TRBD1
CASSQHGDRASGANVLTF
TGCGCCAGCAGCCAGCACGGGGACAGAGCCTCTGGGGCCAACGTCCTGACTTTC
>few|TRBJ2-6|TRBV27|TRBD2
CASSSRLAGLSGANVLTF
TGTGCCAGCAGTTCCCGACTAGCGGGACTCTCTGGGGCCAACGTCCTGACTTTC
>.|TRBJ1-1|TRBV4-2|.
CASSPLDKNTEAFF
TGTGCCAGCAGCCCGCTGGACAAGAACACTGAAGCTTTCTTT
>.|TRBJ2-1|TRBV7-9|.
CASSLVGGTEQFF
TGTGCCAGCAGCTTAGTCGGTGGGACAGAGCAGTTCTTC
>.|TRBJ2-7|TRBV7-9|.
CASSQGWRLVGPEQYF
TGTGCCAGCAGCCAAGGGTGGCGACTAGTAGGACCCGAGCAGTACTTC
>few|TRBJ2-7|TRBV28|.
CASRTGSYEQYF
TGTGCCAGCAGAACAGGATCCTACGAGCAGTACTTC
>few|TRBJ1-3|TRBV28|.
CASSGYRILNTIYF
TGTGCCAGCAGTGGATACAGGATTCTGAACACCATATATTTT
>.|TRBJ2-5|TRBV5-1|TRBD2
CASSPLSGSPQETQYF
TGCGCCAGCAGCCCTCTTAGCGGGAGCCCCCAAGAGACCCAGTACTTC
>few|TRBJ2-1|TRBV30|.
CAWRSSGSSYNEQFF
TGTGCCTGGAGATCGAGCGGATCATCCTACAATGAGCAGTTCTTC
>.|TRBJ1-2|TRBV30|.
CAWSVKQYYGYTF
TGTGCCTGGAGTGTAAAACAGTACTATGGCTACACCTTC
>few|TRBJ2-1|TRBV28|TRBD2
CASRAGLAAYYNEQFF
TGTGCCAGCAGAGCGGGGCTAGCGGCCTACTACAATGAGCAGTTCTTC
>.|TRBJ2-1|TRBV28|TRBD1
CASSLPATGQIWNYNEQFF
TGTGCCAGCAGTCTTCCTGCGACGGGACAGATTTGGAACTACAATGAGCAGTTCTTC
>.|TRBJ2-3|TRBV9|TRBD2
CASSPRLAGGSDTQYF
TGTGCCAGCAGCCCAAGACTAGCGGGAGGTTCAGATACGCAGTATTTT
>few|TRBJ2-6|TRBV28|.
CASRGGRFTGANVLTF
TGTGCCAGCAGAGGAGGTCGTTTCACTGGGGCCAACGTCCTGACTTTC
>few|TRBJ1-2|TRBV4-3|TRBD1
CASSAGQASYGYTF
TGCGCCAGCAGCGCCGGACAGGCCTCCTATGGCTACACCTTC
>.|TRBJ2-1|TRBV7-2|.
CASSFGAYNEQFF
TGTGCCAGCAGCTTCGGGGCCTACAATGAGCAGTTCTTC
>.|TRBJ2-3|TRBV30|.
CAWITSTDTQYF
TGTGCCTGGATCACTAGCACAGATACGCAGTATTTT
>.|TRBJ1-2|TRBV2|TRBD1
CASSWAGGVGYTF
TGTGCCAGCAGTTGGGCAGGGGGAGTCGGCTACACCTTC
>.|TRBJ1-2|TRBV7-3|.
CASSPGTGSYGYTF
TGTGCCAGCAGCCCCGGTACAGGGAGCTATGGCTACACCTTC
>few|TRBJ2-5|TRBV5-1|TRBD2
CASSKTSGQETQYF
TGCGCCAGCAGCAAAACTAGCGGCCAAGAGACCCAGTACTTC
>few|TRBJ2-5|TRBV6-1|.
CASSEERVRVETQYF
TGTGCCAGCAGTGAAGAGAGGGTCCGGGTGGAGACCCAGTACTTC
>.|TRBJ2-7|TRBV5-1|TRBD2
CASARLAGSYEQYF
TGCGCCAGCGCTCGACTAGCGGGCTCCTACGAGCAGTACTTC
>.|TRBJ1-1|TRBV5-4|.
CASSDLEGNTEAFF
TGTGCCAGCAGCGATTTAGAGGGGAACACTGAAGCTTTCTTT
>few|TRBJ1-1|TRBV25-1|.
CASSERGGREAFF
TGTGCCAGCAGTGAAAGGGGGGGCCGCGAAGCTTTCTTT
>.|TRBJ2-3|TRBV11-2|.
CASSVRRGHSDTQYF
TGTGCCAGCAGCGTTCGTAGAGGGCACTCAGATACGCAGTATTTT
>few|TRBJ1-2|TRBV23-1|TRBD1
CAIFDRAHYGYTF
TGCGCCATCTTTGACAGGGCTCACTATGGCTACACCTTC
>.|TRBJ1-1|TRBV7-9|.
CASRGGGAQSTEAFF
TGTGCCAGCAGGGGAGGGGGGGCCCAGTCCACTGAAGCTTTCTTT
>few|TRBJ1-5|TRBV5-6|TRBD1
CASSFRTGRQPQHF
TGTGCCAGCAGCTTCCGGACAGGGCGACAGCCCCAGCATTTT
>few|TRBJ2-7|TRBV18|TRBD1
CASSPTGGYEQYF
TGTGCCAGCTCACCCACAGGGGGCTACGAGCAGTACTTC
>once|TRBJ1-1|TRBV5-4|.
CASSPRTGLNTEAFF
TGTGCCAGCAGCCCCCGGACGGGATTGAACACTGAAGCTTTCTTT
>.|TRBJ1-2|TRBV7-2|TRBD1
CASSPGQGVYGYTF
TGTGCCAGCAGCCCAGGACAGGGGGTCTATGGCTACACCTTC
>.|TRBJ2-7|TRBV7-9|TRBD1
CASSHVLGQGVYEQYF
TGTGCCAGCAGCCATGTACTGGGACAGGGTGTCTACGAGCAGTACTTC
>.|TRBJ2-7|TRBV20-1|.
CSARDNYEQYF
TGCAGTGCAAGGGACAACTACGAGCAGTACTTC
>.|TRBJ2-7|TRBV7-6|TRBD2
CASSLGTSGRADEQYF
TGTGCCAGCAGCTTAGGAACTAGCGGGAGGGCCGACGAGCAGTACTTC
>few|TRBJ2-7|TRBV28|.
CASSFNPTQSAYEQYF
TGTGCCAGCAGTTTTAACCCCACCCAGTCCGCCTACGAGCAGTACTTC
>.|TRBJ2-7|TRBV11-1|TRBD1
CASSPDREGVEQYF
TGTGCCAGCAGCCCGGACAGGGAAGGGGTCGAGCAGTACTTC
>few|TRBJ2-2|TRBV7-3|.
CASSLRSLRGPTTGELFF
TGTGCCAGCAGCTTAAGGAGTTTGCGGGGACCAACCACCGGGGAGCTGTTTTTT
>few|TRBJ1-4|TRBV27|.
CASSWERYEKLFF
TGTGCCAGCAGTTGGGAGAGATATGAAAAACTGTTTTTT